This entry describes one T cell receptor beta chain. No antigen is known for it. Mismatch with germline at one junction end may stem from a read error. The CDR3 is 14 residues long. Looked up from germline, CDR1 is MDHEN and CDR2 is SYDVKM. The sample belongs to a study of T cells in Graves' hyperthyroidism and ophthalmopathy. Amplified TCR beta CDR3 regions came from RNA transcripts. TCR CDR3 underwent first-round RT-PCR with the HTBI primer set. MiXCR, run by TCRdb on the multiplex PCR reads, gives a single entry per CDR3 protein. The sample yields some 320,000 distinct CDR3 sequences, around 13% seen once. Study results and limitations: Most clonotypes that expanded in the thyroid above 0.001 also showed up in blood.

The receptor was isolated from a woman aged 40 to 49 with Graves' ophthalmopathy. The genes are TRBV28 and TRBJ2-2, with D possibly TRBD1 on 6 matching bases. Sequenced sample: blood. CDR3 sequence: CATPVAGDTRELFF. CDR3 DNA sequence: TGTGCCACCCCGGTAGCCGGGGACACCCGGGAGCTGTTTTTT.